Listed here is a single TCR beta chain. Antigen unknown. The source of the sample is a study of Graves' ophthalmopathy and Graves' hyperthyroidism. Participants with hyperthyroidism, aged 18 to 65, were newly diagnosed with under 2 months' duration. Thyroid ultrasound, orbital computed tomography, TRAb, serum thyroxine and clinical symptoms formed the basis of diagnosis. The V end was cut by 6 bases, the J end by 3 bases, with 21 bases between. Germline values: CDR1 DFQATT, CDR2 SNEGSKA (reference sequence). This CDR3 contains 15 residues. As the template, RNA transcripts were used to amplify TCR beta CDR3 regions. The library came from an HTBI-primed first-round RT-PCR and a second-round multiplex PCR. TCRdb analysed the multiplex PCR reads with MiXCR anew, one entry per CDR3 protein. In the table there are 560,000 or so distinct CDR3 sequences, under 45% of which are singletons. Study-level results: The model predicted progression of ophthalmopathy with a sensitivity of roughly 70%, and its specificity was around 72%. Also, most clonotypes expanded in the thyroid above 0.001 frequency appeared in blood.

The TCR comes from an adult man with Graves' hyperthyroidism. The chain combines TRBV20-1 with TRBJ2-7, with D perhaps TRBD1 or TRBD2 (6 bases each). The sample taken for sequencing was peripheral blood or thyroid tissue (not recorded which). DNA of the CDR3: TGCAGTGCAACTACAGGGAGGCAGGGTTACTACGAGCAGTACTTC. It is translated as CSATTGRQGYYEQYF.